This T cell receptor beta chain was recovered during a study of T-cell memory formation after mild COVID-19 (dated by TCRdb to the early 2020s). For the study in its entirety: TCR sequence clusters from the two donors were found to be largely donor specific. In two donors, T-cell clones that expanded and contracted after mild COVID-19 were followed by sequencing TCRalpha and TCRbeta repertoires longitudinally. Two young, previously healthy adult volunteers, one female and one male, were included in the cohort. General conclusions and limits of the study: Only two mild cases were covered by the study, and larger cohorts that include severe cases with pre-infection samples were considered necessary. SARS-CoV-2 specificity of the second-wave clones peaking on day 37 was not confirmed. Contracting CD4+ clones appeared mostly in the CM and EM memory subsets, whereas CD8+ clones were enriched in EMRA. Some responding clones were found in pre-infection memory, which suggests that pre-existing cross-reactive memory T cells took part in the SARS-CoV-2 response. Clones that contracted from day 15 to 85 showed balanced CD4/CD8 phenotypes, whereas a second wave of clones that expanded from day 15 to 37 leaned towards CD4+.

The CDR3 spans 11 residues, from the cysteine through the phenylalanine. The kept DNA is CDR3 alone, 33 bases in frame from the first base. In the germline V gene, CDR1 corresponds to SGHTA and CDR2 to FQGNSA. Trimming at the junction amounts to 5 bases on V and 9 bases on J, and the germline ends lie 8 bases apart. This clonotype has just a few counts. No antigen is known for it. Per-base quality was not reported, and no clone a single base away is much larger than it. Ficoll-Paque density gradient centrifugation was the method used to isolate PBMCs. Instrument on record: Illumina NovaSeq 6000. cDNA libraries for TCRalpha and TCRbeta were prepared by 5'RACE using constant-segment primers, with sample barcodes and unique molecular identifiers added. RNA was extracted from every sample with Trizol reagent. Libraries were amplified in two PCR steps, with a second sample barcode and Illumina TruSeq adapters added in the second step. The libraries were sequenced on an Illumina NovaSeq using 2 x 150 bp paired-end reads. In the paper's pipeline: Reads were demultiplexed and collapsed into UMI-guided consensus sequences with migec v1.2.7. Using mixcr v2.1.11, UMI consensuses were aligned to TRA and TRB V and J templates and then assembled into clonotypes. A clonotype was counted as expanded or contracted only when both edgeR and NoisET called the clonotype significant, with the noise models trained on biological replicates. edgeR calls used a false discovery rate-adjusted p below 0.01 and a log2 fold-change threshold of 1. PCA with hierarchical clustering of max-normalized trajectories of the 1000 most abundant clonotypes was used as exploratory dynamics analysis. The CD4 or CD8 phenotype of responding clones was assigned using the separately sequenced CD4+ and CD8+ repertoires. TCRdb trimmed the raw reads at Q25, called clones with MiXCR and kept productive beta chains. Every CDR3 protein is listed once, alongside the most common genes and DNA of its rows. TCRdb, rather than the study authors, made the V and J calls. The table for this sample lists 550,000 to 700,000 distinct CDR3 sequences; roughly 17% of them were counted only once. Around 13% of the sample rests with the top ten.

Sample: PBMCs or a T cell subset sorted from them (not recorded which). The origin of this receptor is an adult woman who had mild COVID-19 (a few samples of this study predate the infection). The sample titles of this study are shuffled in the database, so cell type and time point are left out; the donor was told from shared clones. The V and J genes are TRBV7-2 and TRBJ2-1; no D gene can be assigned with confidence. The CDR3 protein is CASSALGEQFF. Here is the DNA: TGTGCCAGCAGCGCACTGGGTGAGCAGTTCTTC. The variable domain in full, with residues beyond the CDR3 obtained from the reference TRBV7-2 and TRBJ2-1 genes, is GAGVSQSPSNKVTEKGKDVELRCDPISGHTALYWYRQSLGQGLEFLIYFQGNSAPDKSGLPSDRFSAERTGGSVSTLTIQRTQQEDSAVYLCASSALGEQFFGPGTRLTVL.